These 31 T cell receptor beta chains were sequenced from one sample in a study of blood T cell repertoires in COVID-19. TCRdb's table, derived via immunoSEQ multiplex PCR, lists solely in-frame clones and lacks some. The repertoire holds some 37,000 clones, with approximately 88% as singletons. Sample: peripheral blood. The receptors originated from a woman in her seventies with acute or convalescent COVID-19.

This chain connects TRBV10-3 to TRBJ2-3, with no clear D. CDR3 length: 11 residues. Trimming removed 10 bases at V and 3 bases at J, with 8 bases between. Germline CDR1 is ENHRY and CDR2 is SYGVKD. CDR3 sequence reads: CATSETDTQYF. The CDR3 nucleotides are TGTGCCACCTCTGAGACAGATACGCAGTATTTT.

In its sample, this clone was seen once. The J gene is TRBJ1-1, the V gene TRBV5-4; no definite D call. The germline V gene has CDR1 SGHNT and CDR2 YYREEE (reference sequence). The CDR3 totals 15 residues. V lost 0 bases, J lost 5 bases, and 14 bases lay in between. Here the CDR3 DNA reads TGTGCCAGCAGCTTGGCCGACGACCGGGAAACTGAAGCTTTCTTT. Protein: CASSLADDRETEAFF.

The chain employs TRBV19 and TRBJ2-2; D is possibly TRBD2 (5 bases). Trimming took 8 bases from V and 11 from J, leaving 15 bases between them. CDR1 is LNHDA, CDR2 SQIVND, per germline (reference sequence). The CDR3 runs 12 residues. CDR3: CASQDFPSELFF. The CDR3 DNA sequence: TGTGCCAGTCAGGACTTCCCCTCCGAGCTGTTTTTT.

The V gene is TRBV3-1 (or the pseudogene TRBV3-2), the J gene TRBJ2-1; 10 bases are shared with TRBD1. Germline V CDR1 and CDR2: LGHDT, YNNKEL (reference sequence). CDR3 length equals 16 residues. Trimming removed 1 base from V and 5 bases from J; junction bases left unmatched: 5. The CDR3 region has the DNA TGTGCCAGCAGCCAAGGGTCCGGGACAGGGGACAATGAGCAGTTCTTC. Protein sequence: CASSQGSGTGDNEQFF.

DNA for the CDR3: TGCGCCAGCAGCTTACAAAGCACCGGGGAGCTGTTTTTT. This gives the protein CASSLQSTGELFF. The V call is TRBV5-1, the J call TRBJ2-2, with D uncertain. The CDR3 length is 13 residues. The V gene lost 2 bases and the J gene lost 4 bases, with 6 bases spanning the gap. Germline V gene lookup returns CDR1 SGHRS and CDR2 YFSETQ.

This chain uses TRBV6-6 with TRBJ1-1, with 9 bases identical to TRBD1. The J segment lost 8 bases and the V segment lost 0 bases, leaving 1 base of the junction unmatched. This CDR3 comprises 13 residues. CDR1 MNHNY and CDR2 SVGAGI come from the germline V gene (reference sequence). For the CDR3, the DNA is TGTGCCAGCAGTTACTCGGGACAGGGAGAAGCTTTCTTT. Encoded protein: CASSYSGQGEAFF.

The chain carries TRBV10-3 and TRBJ2-6; a possible D gene is TRBD2 (6 bases). V was cut by 8 bases and J by 0 bases, with 11 bases left in between. This CDR3 contains 15 residues. Germline lookup yields CDR1 ENHRY and CDR2 SYGVKD. The CDR3 DNA reads as TGTGCCATCCAGACCGGGAGCTCTGGGGCCAACGTCCTGACTTTC. It specifies CAIQTGSSGANVLTF.

This clone showed up just once. The chain is built from TRBV27 and TRBJ2-4; maybe TRBD2 (6 bases). Trimming stripped 6 bases from V and 4 bases from J, with 10 bases between. The CDR3 contains 13 residues. Germline V CDR1 and CDR2: MNHEY, SMNVEV (reference sequence). CDR3 sequence reads: CASRRDLKNIQYF. The DNA for the CDR3 is TGTGCCAGCAGGCGGGACCTAAAAAACATTCAGTACTTC.

This clone was observed a few times. The V and J genes are TRBV10-3 and TRBJ1-5, with 9 nucleotides matching TRBD1. Germline CDR1 ENHRY, CDR2 SYGVKD. This CDR3 contains 13 residues. V trimming: 8 bases; J trimming: 6 bases; junction bases outside the gene matches: 5. CDR3 amino acids: CAISGQGGQPQHF. DNA of the CDR3: TGTGCCATCTCGGGACAGGGTGGTCAGCCCCAGCATTTT.

The chain couples TRBV24-1 to TRBJ2-5, with 10 bases that match TRBD2. The germline CDR1 and CDR2 sequences are KGHDR and SFDVKD. This CDR3 contains 17 residues. Losses at the gene ends were 0 bases for V and 3 bases for J; bases not matched to a gene: 6. This CDR3 is CATSDLRTSGGEETQYF. The DNA of the CDR3 is TGTGCCACCAGTGATTTGCGGACTAGCGGAGGGGAAGAGACCCAGTACTTC.

This chain links TRBV11-3 with TRBJ2-1, with a weak D call TRBD2 (6 bases). Between the trimmed V and J ends, which lost 3 bases and 0 bases, there was a span of 9 bases. Germline V lookup: CDR1 SGHNT, CDR2 YENEEA. There are 15 residues in the CDR3. CDR3 protein: CASSLGLTSYNEQFF. DNA for the CDR3: TGTGCCAGCAGCTTGGGACTCACCTCCTACAATGAGCAGTTCTTC.

The chain is built from TRBV5-4 and TRBJ1-2; TRBD1 matches at 7 bases. CDR1 SGHNT and CDR2 YYREEE come from the germline V gene (reference sequence). V lost 1 base and J lost 1; bases outside the gene matches: 10. The CDR3 is made up of 17 amino acids. The CDR3 loop reads CASSLYTGVVVNYGYTF. The CDR3 coding sequence is TGTGCCAGCAGCTTGTATACAGGGGTGGTGGTTAACTATGGCTACACCTTC. The full variable domain, its missing parts supplied by reference TRBV5-4 and TRBJ1-2, is ETGVTQSPTHLIKTRGQQVTLRCSSQSGHNTVSWYQQALGQGPQFIFQYYREEENGRGNFPPRFSGLQFPNYSSELNVNALELDDSALYLCASSLYTGVVVNYGYTFGSGTRLTVV.

CDR3 coding DNA: TGTGCCAGCAGCCCCTTTTCCGTCACCGGGGAGCTGTTTTTT. Translated: CASSPFSVTGELFF. This chain connects TRBV3-1 (or the pseudogene TRBV3-2) to TRBJ2-2; no reliable D call. Trimming cost V 4 bases and J 4 bases, with 10 bases left between them. The length of the CDR3 is 14 residues. CDR1 is LGHDT, CDR2 YNNKEL, per germline (reference sequence).

The J gene is TRBJ1-4, the V gene TRBV19; D not certain. CDR1 and CDR2 from the germline V gene are LNHDA and SQIVND (reference sequence). Trimming pared 4 bases from V and 8 bases from J, leaving 11 bases between. The CDR3 is 13 residues long. The chain's CDR3 is CASSTGEDEKLFF. The DNA of the CDR3 is TGTGCCAGTAGTACCGGGGAGGACGAAAAACTGTTTTTT. Variable domain in full (rest from reference TRBV19 and TRBJ1-4): DGGITQSPKYLFRKEGQNVTLSCEQNLNHDAMYWYRQDPGQGLRLIYYSQIVNDFQKGDIAEGYSVSREKKESFPLTVTSAQKNPTAFYLCASSTGEDEKLFFGSGTQLSVL.

J is TRBJ2-2 and V is TRBV7-8; 7 bases are a match to TRBD2. This CDR3 contains 17 residues. Unmatched junction bases numbered 9, after V lost 1 base and J lost 4 bases. The germline CDR1 and CDR2 sequences are SGHVS and FQNEAQ. This CDR3 is CASSLDLGGRGTGELFF. CDR3 bases: TGTGCCAGCAGCTTAGATTTGGGGGGGAGAGGCACCGGGGAGCTGTTTTTT.

The chain employs TRBV7-8 and TRBJ2-1, with 9 bases lining up with TRBD1. V lost 4 bases to trimming and J lost 9 bases; unmatched junction nucleotides: 10. Germline V gives CDR1 SGHVS, CDR2 FQNEAQ. The CDR3 has 15 residues. The CDR3 DNA follows: TGTGCCAGCAGCTCCCTGGGACAGGGTTTGACTGAGCAGTTCTTC. This translates into CASSSLGQGLTEQFF.

This rearrangement joins TRBV13 to TRBJ2-5; possible D gene TRBD1, 6 bases. V lost 0 bases, J lost 5 bases, and 7 bases lay in between. The CDR3 length is 13 residues. Germline V lookup: CDR1 PRHDT, CDR2 FYEKMQ (reference sequence). The CDR3 DNA follows: TGTGCCAGCAGCTTAGGGGGGGCGGAGACCCAGTACTTC. Translating it yields CASSLGGAETQYF.

V usage is TRBV10-3 and J usage is TRBJ2-3, with unresolved D. The CDR3 loop spans 13 amino acids. Trimming removed 2 bases at V and 6 bases at J, with 9 bases between. Germline V gene lookup returns CDR1 ENHRY and CDR2 SYGVKD. This CDR3 is CAISEELEDTQYF. In nucleotides, the CDR3 is TGTGCCATCAGTGAGGAGTTGGAGGATACGCAGTATTTT.

The chain joins TRBV21-1 to TRBJ2-4; TRBD2 is the table's D call, not checked against the DNA. TRBV21-1 corresponds to a pseudogene. This CDR3 has 20 residues. CDR3 sequence reads: CASTPPGLAGNLLAKNIQYF. CDR3 in DNA: TGTGCCAGCACCCCCCCGGGGCTAGCGGGAAACCTACTAGCCAAAAACATTCAGTACTTC.

This clone was seen a few times. The chain combines TRBV27 with TRBJ1-1, with 10 bases identical to TRBD1. This CDR3 comprises 18 residues. V dropped 3 bases and J dropped 6; count of bases not matched to a gene: 16. Germline assignment: CDR1 MNHEY and CDR2 SMNVEV (reference sequence). CDR3 amino acids: CASSFFRDRGKLGAEAFF. The CDR3 coding sequence is TGTGCCAGCAGTTTCTTCCGGGACAGGGGTAAGCTAGGCGCTGAAGCTTTCTTT.

The chain links TRBV7-6 to TRBJ2-5; perhaps TRBD2 as D (5 bases). From germline, CDR1 is SGHVS and CDR2 FNYEAQ. V was shortened by 3 bases and J by 9 bases, with 14 bases between the two germline ends. The CDR3 contains 13 residues. The CDR3 nucleotides are TGTGCCAGCAGCTTTACAGACACAGCGGCCCAGTACTTC. Protein: CASSFTDTAAQYF.

Here the CDR3 DNA reads TGTGCCAGCAGCTTAGCGTTGGGACAGGGGGCCATCAATGAGCAGTTCTTC. As protein: CASSLALGQGAINEQFF. This chain joins TRBV7-8 and TRBJ2-1, with 12 bases lining up with TRBD1. The CDR3 has 17 amino acids. CDR1 SGHVS and CDR2 FQNEAQ come from the germline V gene. V gave up 0 bases and J gave up 6 bases; unmatched junction bases: 6.

The chain employs TRBV7-9 and TRBJ2-3; D call uncertain. The CDR3 sequence is 14 residues long. Trimming removed 1 base from V and 4 bases from J, with 9 bases in between. Germline V lookup: CDR1 SEHNR, CDR2 FQNEAQ (reference sequence). The CDR3 protein is CASSLDPVADTQYF. The CDR3 coding sequence is TGTGCCAGCAGCTTAGATCCAGTGGCAGATACGCAGTATTTT.

Written as DNA, the CDR3 is TGTGCCAGCAGCGTAGGACAGTTCAATGAGCAGTTCTTC. This gives the protein CASSVGQFNEQFF. The chain carries TRBV9 and TRBJ2-1; D possibly corresponds to TRBD1 (5 bases). This CDR3 spans 13 amino acids. The V gene's germline CDR1 is SGDLS and CDR2 YYNGEE. The V and J ends lost 0 bases and 6 bases respectively, with 7 bases between them.

This chain connects TRBV6-5 to TRBJ2-7; possibly TRBD1 for D (6 bases). CDR1 and CDR2 from the germline V gene are MNHEY and SVGAGI. Between the trimmed V and J ends, which lost 7 bases and 4 bases, there was a span of 14 bases. This CDR3 is 13 amino acids long. CDR3 sequence reads: CASIGYRAYEQYV. In DNA form, the CDR3 reads TGTGCCAGCATAGGGTACAGGGCTTACGAGCAGTACGTC.

The chain employs TRBV18 and TRBJ2-3; TRBD2 might be the D (5 bases). V was trimmed by 3 bases and J by 2 bases, leaving 15 bases between them. Germline V gene lookup returns CDR1 KGHSH and CDR2 LQKENI. This CDR3 spans 16 amino acids. The CDR3 region has the DNA TGTGCCAGCTCACCTTCGGGAAGGAGCCTCACAGATACGCAGTATTTT. Translation gives CASSPSGRSLTDTQYF.

The V gene is TRBV28, the J gene TRBJ2-2; 8 nucleotides line up with TRBD2. Germline trimming cut 3 bases from V and 1 base from J; bases unmatched to any gene: 4. CDR3 size: 16 residues. CDR1 and CDR2 (germline): MDHEN, SYDVKM. CDR3 amino acids: CASSLGLELNTGELFF. The CDR3 coding sequence is TGTGCCAGCAGTTTGGGACTAGAATTGAACACCGGGGAGCTGTTTTTT.

In its sample, this clone is medium-sized (0.01 to 0.1%). V and J are TRBV4-3 and TRBJ2-1; 7 nucleotides line up with TRBD1. The CDR3 is 15 residues long. Trimming cost V 0 bases and J 7 bases; bases outside gene matches: 6. Germline assignment: CDR1 LGHNA and CDR2 YSLEER. CDR3 sequence: CASSQDRGRLNEQFF. CDR3 in DNA: TGCGCCAGCAGCCAAGATAGGGGGCGATTAAATGAGCAGTTCTTC.

The chain uses TRBV6-2 or TRBV6-3 and TRBJ2-5; 9 nucleotides align to TRBD1. CDR3 length: 20 residues. The V gene end was trimmed by 5 bases and the J gene end by 0 bases; junction bases not matched to a gene: 19. Germline V CDR1 and CDR2: MNHEY, SVGEGT. CDR3 amino acids: CASSTGTGFFIGGNQETQYF. In DNA form, the CDR3 reads TGTGCCAGCAGTACCGGGACAGGGTTTTTCATCGGGGGGAACCAAGAGACCCAGTACTTC.

The chain joins TRBV18 to TRBJ2-5; D is perhaps TRBD2 (6 bases). The CDR3 consists of 14 residues. Per germline, CDR1 KGHSH and CDR2 LQKENI. Trimming left V 0 bases short and J 1 base short, with 6 bases between. CDR3 sequence reads: CASSPPGLQETQYF. CDR3 DNA sequence: TGTGCCAGCTCACCACCGGGACTCCAAGAGACCCAGTACTTC. The variable domain in full, with the rest retrieved from reference TRBV18 and TRBJ2-5, is NAGVMQNPRHLVRRRGQEARLRCSPMKGHSHVYWYRQLPEEGLKFMVYLQKENIIDESGMPKERFSAEFPKEGPSILRIQQVVRGDSAAYFCASSPPGLQETQYFGPGTRLLVL.

This clone is a singleton in its sample. The chain recombines TRBV9 with TRBJ2-2; no clear D. V lost 2 bases, J lost 7 bases, and 15 bases lay in between. The V gene's germline CDR1 is SGDLS and CDR2 YYNGEE. The CDR3 totals 15 residues. CDR3 in amino acids: CASSVAPVLVGELFF. The CDR3, as DNA: TGTGCCAGCAGCGTGGCCCCTGTTCTGGTCGGGGAGCTGTTTTTT.